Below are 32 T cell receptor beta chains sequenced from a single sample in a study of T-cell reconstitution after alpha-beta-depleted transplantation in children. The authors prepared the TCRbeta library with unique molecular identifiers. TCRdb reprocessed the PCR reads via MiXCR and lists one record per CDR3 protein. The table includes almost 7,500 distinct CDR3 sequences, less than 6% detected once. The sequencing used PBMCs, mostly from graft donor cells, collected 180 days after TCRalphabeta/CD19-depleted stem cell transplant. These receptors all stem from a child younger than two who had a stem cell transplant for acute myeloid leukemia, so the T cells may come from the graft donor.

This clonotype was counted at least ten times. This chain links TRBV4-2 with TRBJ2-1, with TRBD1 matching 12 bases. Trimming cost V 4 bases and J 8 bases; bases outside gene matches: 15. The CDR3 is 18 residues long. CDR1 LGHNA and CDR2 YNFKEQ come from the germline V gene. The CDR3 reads CASSLRGTSGTGGDEQFF. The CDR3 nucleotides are TGTGCCAGCAGCCTGCGAGGGACGTCCGGGACAGGGGGCGATGAGCAGTTCTTC.

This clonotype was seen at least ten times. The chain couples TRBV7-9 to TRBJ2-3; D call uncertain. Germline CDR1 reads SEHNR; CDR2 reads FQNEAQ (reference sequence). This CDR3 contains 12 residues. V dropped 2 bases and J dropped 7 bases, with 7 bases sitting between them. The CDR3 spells CASSLPWYTQYF. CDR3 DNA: TGTGCCAGCAGCTTACCGTGGTATACGCAGTATTTT.

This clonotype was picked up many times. The CDR3 sequence is CASSYGWGYTF. The CDR3 DNA sequence: TGTGCCAGCAGCTACGGTTGGGGCTACACCTTC. This chain uses TRBV3-1 with TRBJ1-2; D unresolved. Germline loops: CDR1 LGHDT, CDR2 YNNKEL (reference sequence). This CDR3 contains 11 residues. Trimming pared 5 bases from V and 8 bases from J, leaving 9 bases between. The whole variable domain, filled in from reference TRBV3-1 and TRBJ1-2, reads DTAVSQTPKYLVTQMGNDKSIKCEQNLGHDTMYWYKQDSKKFLKIMFSYNNKELIINETVPNRFSPKSPDKAHLNLHINSLELGDSAVYFCASSYGWGYTFGSGTRLTVV.

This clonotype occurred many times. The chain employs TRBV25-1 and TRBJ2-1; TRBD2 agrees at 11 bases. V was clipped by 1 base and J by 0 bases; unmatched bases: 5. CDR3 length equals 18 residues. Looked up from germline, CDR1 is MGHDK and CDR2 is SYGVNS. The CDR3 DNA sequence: TGTGCCAGCAGTGAATCGGTCCTAGCGGGGGGCTCCTACAATGAGCAGTTCTTC. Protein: CASSESVLAGGSYNEQFF.

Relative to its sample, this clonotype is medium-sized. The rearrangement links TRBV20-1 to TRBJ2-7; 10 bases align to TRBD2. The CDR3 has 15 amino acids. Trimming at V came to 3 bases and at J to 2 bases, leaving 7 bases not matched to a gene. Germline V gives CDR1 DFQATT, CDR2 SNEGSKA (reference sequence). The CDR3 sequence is CSARYTSGTPYEQYF. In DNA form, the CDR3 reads TGCAGTGCTAGGTACACTAGCGGGACCCCCTACGAGCAGTACTTC.

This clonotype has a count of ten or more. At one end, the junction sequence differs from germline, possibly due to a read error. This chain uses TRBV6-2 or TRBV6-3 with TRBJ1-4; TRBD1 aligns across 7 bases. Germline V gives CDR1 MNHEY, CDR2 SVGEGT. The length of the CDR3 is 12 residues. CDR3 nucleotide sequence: TGTGCCAGCAGCGATCGACAGGGCTATTCGGTCTTT. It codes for CASSDRQGYSVF.

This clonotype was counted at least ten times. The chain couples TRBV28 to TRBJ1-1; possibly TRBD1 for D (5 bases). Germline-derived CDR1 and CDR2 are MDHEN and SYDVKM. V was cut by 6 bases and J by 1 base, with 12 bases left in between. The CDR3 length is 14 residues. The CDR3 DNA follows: TGTGCCAGCAGGGATCAGAGGGGGAACACTGAAGCTTTCTTT. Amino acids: CASRDQRGNTEAFF.

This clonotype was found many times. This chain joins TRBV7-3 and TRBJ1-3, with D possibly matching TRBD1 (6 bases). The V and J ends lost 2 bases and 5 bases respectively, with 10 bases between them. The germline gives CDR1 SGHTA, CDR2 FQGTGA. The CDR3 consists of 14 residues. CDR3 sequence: CASSLERGRNTIYF. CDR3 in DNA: TGTGCCAGCAGCTTAGAGCGGGGGCGAAACACCATATATTTT.

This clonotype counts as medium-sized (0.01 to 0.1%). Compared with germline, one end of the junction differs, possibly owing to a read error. The CDR3 here is CASSLGGSRGETQYF. The CDR3 DNA follows: TGTGCTAGCAGCTTAGGGGGTAGCAGGGGAGAGACCCAGTACTTC. This rearrangement joins TRBV7-7 to TRBJ2-5; perhaps TRBD1 as D (6 bases). CDR1 is SSHAT and CDR2 is FNYEAQ in the germline V gene (reference sequence). The CDR3 covers 15 residues.

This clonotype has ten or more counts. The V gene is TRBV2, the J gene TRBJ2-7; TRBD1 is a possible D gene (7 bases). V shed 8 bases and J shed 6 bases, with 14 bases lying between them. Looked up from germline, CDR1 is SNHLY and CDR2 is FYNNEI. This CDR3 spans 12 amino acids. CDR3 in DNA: TGTGCCAGCTCCCCGGGGGACAGCGAGCAGTACTTC. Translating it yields CASSPGDSEQYF. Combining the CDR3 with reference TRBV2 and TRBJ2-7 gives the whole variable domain EPEVTQTPSHQVTQMGQEVILRCVPISNHLYFYWYRQILGQKVEFLVSFYNNEISEKSEIFDDQFSVERPDGSNFTLKIRSTKLEDSAMYFCASSPGDSEQYFGPGTRLTVT.

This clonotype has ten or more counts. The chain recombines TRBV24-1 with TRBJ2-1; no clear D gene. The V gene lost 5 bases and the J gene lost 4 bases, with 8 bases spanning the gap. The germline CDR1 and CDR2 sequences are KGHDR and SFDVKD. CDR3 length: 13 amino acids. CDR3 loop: CATSVWGYNEQFF. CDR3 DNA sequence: TGTGCCACCAGTGTTTGGGGTTACAATGAGCAGTTCTTC.

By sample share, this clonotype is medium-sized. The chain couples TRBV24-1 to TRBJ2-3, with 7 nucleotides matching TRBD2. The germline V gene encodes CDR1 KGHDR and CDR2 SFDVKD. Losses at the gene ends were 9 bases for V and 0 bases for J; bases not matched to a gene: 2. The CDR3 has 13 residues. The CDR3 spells CATHSGSTDTQYF. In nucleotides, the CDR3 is TGTGCCACCCATAGCGGGAGCACAGATACGCAGTATTTT.

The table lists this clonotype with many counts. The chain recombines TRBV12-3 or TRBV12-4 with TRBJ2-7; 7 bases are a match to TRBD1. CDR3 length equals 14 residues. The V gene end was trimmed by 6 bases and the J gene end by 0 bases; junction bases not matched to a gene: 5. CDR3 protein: CASRSRDSSYEQYF. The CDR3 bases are TGTGCCAGCAGGTCCCGGGACAGCTCCTACGAGCAGTACTTC.

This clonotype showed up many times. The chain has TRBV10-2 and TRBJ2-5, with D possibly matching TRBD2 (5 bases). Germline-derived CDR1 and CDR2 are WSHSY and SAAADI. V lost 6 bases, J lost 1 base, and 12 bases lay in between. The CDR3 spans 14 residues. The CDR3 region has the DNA TGCGCCAGCAGATTAGGACTGCCCCAAGAGACCCAGTACTTC. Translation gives CASRLGLPQETQYF.

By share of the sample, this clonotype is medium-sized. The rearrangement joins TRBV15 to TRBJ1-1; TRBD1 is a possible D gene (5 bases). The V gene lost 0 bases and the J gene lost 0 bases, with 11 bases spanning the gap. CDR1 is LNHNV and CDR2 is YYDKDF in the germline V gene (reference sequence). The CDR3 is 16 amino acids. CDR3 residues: CATSRDIGAMNTEAFF. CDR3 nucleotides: TGTGCCACCAGCAGAGATATCGGGGCTATGAACACTGAAGCTTTCTTT.

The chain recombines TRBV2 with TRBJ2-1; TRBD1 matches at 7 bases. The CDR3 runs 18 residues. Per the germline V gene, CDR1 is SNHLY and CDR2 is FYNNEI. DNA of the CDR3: TGTACCTGCAGTTTTCGGGCCGGGACAGCCCACTCCTACAATGAGCAGTTCTTC. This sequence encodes CTCSFRAGTAHSYNEQFF.

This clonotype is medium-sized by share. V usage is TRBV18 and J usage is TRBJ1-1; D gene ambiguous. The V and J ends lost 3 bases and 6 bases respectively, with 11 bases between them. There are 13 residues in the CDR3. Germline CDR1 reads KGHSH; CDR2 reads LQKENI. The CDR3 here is CASSPGVQAEAFF. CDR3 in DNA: TGTGCCAGCTCACCTGGGGTTCAGGCTGAAGCTTTCTTT.

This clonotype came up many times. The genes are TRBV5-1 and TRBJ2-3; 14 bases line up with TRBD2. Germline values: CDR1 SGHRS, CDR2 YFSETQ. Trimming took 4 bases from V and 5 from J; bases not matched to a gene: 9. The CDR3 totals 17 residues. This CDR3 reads CASSIGTSGRLVDTQYF. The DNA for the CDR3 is TGCGCCAGCAGCATCGGGACTAGCGGGAGATTGGTAGATACGCAGTATTTT.

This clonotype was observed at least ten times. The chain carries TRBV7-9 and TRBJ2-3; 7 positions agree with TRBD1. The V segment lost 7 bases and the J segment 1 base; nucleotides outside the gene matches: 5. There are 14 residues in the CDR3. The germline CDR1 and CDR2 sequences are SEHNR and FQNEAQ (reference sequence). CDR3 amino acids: CASKIQGRTDTQYF. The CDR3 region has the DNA TGTGCCAGCAAGATACAGGGGCGCACAGATACGCAGTATTTT.

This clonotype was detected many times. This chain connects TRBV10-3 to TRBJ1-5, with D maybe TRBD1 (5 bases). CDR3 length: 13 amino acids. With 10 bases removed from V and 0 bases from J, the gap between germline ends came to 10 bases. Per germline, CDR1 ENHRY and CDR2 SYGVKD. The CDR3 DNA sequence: TGTGCCACGACGACAGATAGCAATCAGCCCCAGCATTTT. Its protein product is CATTTDSNQPQHF.

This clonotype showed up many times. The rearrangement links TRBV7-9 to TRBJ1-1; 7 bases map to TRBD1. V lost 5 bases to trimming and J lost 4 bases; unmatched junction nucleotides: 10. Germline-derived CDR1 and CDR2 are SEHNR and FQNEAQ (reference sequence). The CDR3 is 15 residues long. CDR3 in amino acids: CASSRTQGGGTEAFF. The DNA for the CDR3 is TGTGCCAGCAGCCGCACTCAGGGGGGAGGCACTGAAGCTTTCTTT. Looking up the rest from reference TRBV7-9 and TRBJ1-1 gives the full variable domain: DTGVSQNPRHKITKRGQNVTFRCDPISEHNRLYWYRQTLGQGPEFLTYFQNEAQLEKSRLLSDRFSAERPKGSFSTLEIQRTEQGDSAMYLCASSRTQGGGTEAFFGQGTRLTVV.

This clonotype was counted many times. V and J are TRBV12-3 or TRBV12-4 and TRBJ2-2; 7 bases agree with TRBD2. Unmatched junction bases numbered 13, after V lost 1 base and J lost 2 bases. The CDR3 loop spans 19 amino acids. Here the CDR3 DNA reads TGTGCCAGCAGTTTAGTTATTTTAGGGCTAGCGGTTAACACCGGGGAGCTGTTTTTT. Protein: CASSLVILGLAVNTGELFF.

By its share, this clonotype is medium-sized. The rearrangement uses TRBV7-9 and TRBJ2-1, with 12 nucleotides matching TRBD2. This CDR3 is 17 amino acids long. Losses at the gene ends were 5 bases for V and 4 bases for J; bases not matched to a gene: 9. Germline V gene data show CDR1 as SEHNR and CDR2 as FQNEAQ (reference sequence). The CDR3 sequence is CASSPKGLAGRYNEQFF. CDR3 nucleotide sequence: TGTGCCAGCAGCCCTAAAGGACTAGCGGGAAGATACAATGAGCAGTTCTTC.

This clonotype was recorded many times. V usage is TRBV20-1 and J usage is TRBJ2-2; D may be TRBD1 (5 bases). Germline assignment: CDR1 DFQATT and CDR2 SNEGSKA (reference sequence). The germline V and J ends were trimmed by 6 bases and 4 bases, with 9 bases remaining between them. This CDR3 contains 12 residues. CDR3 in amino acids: CSARTITGELFF. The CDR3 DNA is TGCAGTGCGAGGACAATCACCGGGGAGCTGTTTTTT.

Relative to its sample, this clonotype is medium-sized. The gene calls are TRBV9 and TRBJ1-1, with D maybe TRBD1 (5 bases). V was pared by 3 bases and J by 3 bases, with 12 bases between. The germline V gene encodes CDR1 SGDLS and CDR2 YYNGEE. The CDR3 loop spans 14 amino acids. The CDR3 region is CASSGQTVYTEAFF. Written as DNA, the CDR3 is TGTGCCAGCAGCGGCCAGACAGTGTACACTGAAGCTTTCTTT.

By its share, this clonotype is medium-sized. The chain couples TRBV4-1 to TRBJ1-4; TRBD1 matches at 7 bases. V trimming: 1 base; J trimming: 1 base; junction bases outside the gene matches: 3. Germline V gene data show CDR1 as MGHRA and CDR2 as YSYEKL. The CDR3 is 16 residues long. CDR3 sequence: CASSQASGGTNEKLFF. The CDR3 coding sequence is TGCGCCAGCAGCCAAGCCTCAGGGGGAACTAATGAAAAACTGTTTTTT.

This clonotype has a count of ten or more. The CDR3 nucleotides read TGCGCCAGCAGCACCTCTAGCGGGAGGGCCTACAATGAGCAGTTCTTC. Translated: CASSTSSGRAYNEQFF. The chain joins TRBV5-1 to TRBJ2-1; the match to TRBD2 covers 12 bases. CDR1 SGHRS and CDR2 YFSETQ come from the germline V gene. V gave up 4 bases and J gave up 2 bases; unmatched junction bases: 4. CDR3 size: 16 residues. Full variable domain (rest looked up from reference TRBV5-1 and TRBJ2-1): KAGVTQTPRYLIKTRGQQVTLSCSPISGHRSVSWYQQTPGQGLQFLFEYFSETQRNKGNFPGRFSGRQFSNSRSEMNVSTLELGDSALYLCASSTSSGRAYNEQFFGPGTRLTVL.

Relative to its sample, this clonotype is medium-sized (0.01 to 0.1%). The CDR3 region is CSARPDRWNEKLFF. The CDR3 DNA reads TGCAGTGCTAGACCCGACAGGTGGAATGAAAAACTGTTTTTT. The rearrangement links TRBV20-1 to TRBJ1-4, with D maybe TRBD1 (6 bases). Germline CDR1 DFQATT, CDR2 SNEGSKA (reference sequence). The CDR3 has 14 amino acids. V gave up 2 bases and J gave up 5 bases, with 12 bases separating them.

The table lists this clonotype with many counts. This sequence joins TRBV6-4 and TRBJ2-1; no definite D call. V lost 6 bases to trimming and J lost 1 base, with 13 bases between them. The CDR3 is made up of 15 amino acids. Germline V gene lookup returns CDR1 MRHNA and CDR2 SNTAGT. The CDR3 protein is CASSAFLGSYNEQFF. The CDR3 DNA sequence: TGTGCCAGCAGCGCCTTCCTGGGTTCCTACAATGAGCAGTTCTTC.

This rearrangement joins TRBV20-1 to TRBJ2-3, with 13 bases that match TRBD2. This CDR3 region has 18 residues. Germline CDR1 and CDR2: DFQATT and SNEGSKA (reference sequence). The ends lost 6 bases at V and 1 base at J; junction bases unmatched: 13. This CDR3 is CSAKVPGLAGYGTDTQYF. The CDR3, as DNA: TGCAGTGCCAAGGTCCCGGGACTAGCGGGATATGGCACAGATACGCAGTATTTT.

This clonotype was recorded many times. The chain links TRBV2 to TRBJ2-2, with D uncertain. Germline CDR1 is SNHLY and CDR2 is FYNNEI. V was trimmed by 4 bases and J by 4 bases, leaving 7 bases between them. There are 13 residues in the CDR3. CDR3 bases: TGTGCCAGCAGTGCGTCACCCACCGGGGAGCTGTTTTTT. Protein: CASSASPTGELFF.

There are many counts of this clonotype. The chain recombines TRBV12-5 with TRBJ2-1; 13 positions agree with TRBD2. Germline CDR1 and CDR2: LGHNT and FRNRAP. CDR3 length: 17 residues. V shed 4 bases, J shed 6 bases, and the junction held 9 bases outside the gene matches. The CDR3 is CASGSRLAGGVGNEQFF. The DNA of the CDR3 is TGTGCTAGTGGTTCAAGACTAGCGGGAGGAGTCGGCAATGAGCAGTTCTTC.